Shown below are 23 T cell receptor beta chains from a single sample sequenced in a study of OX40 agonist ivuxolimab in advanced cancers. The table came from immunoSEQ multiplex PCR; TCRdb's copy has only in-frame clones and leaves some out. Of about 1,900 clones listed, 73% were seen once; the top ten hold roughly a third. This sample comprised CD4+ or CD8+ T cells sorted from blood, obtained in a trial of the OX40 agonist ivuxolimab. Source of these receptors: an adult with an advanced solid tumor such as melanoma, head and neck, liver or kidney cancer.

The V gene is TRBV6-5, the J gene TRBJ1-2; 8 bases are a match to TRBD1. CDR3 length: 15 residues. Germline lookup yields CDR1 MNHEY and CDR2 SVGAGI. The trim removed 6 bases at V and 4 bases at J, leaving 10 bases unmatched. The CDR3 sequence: CASSTRTGQAYGYTF. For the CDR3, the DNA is TGTGCCAGCAGCACTCGAACGGGACAGGCCTATGGCTACACCTTC.

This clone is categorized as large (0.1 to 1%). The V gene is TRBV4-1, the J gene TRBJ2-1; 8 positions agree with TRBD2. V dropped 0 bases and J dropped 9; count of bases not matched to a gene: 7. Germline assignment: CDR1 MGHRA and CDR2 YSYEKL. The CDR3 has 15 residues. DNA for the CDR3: TGCGCCAGCAGCCAAGATCGAGCGGGGGTCGGTGAGCAGTTCTTC. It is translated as CASSQDRAGVGEQFF.

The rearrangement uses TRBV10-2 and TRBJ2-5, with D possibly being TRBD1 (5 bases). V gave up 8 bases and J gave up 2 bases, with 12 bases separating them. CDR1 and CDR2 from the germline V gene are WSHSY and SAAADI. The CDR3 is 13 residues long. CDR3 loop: CASGEQEQETQYF. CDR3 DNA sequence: TGCGCCAGCGGGGAACAGGAGCAAGAGACCCAGTACTTC.

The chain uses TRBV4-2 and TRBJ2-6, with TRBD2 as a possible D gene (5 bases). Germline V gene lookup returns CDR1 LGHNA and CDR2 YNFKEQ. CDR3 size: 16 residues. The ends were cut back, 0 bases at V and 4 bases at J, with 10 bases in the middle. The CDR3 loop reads CASSQELGSGANVLTF. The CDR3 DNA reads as TGTGCCAGCAGCCAAGAATTAGGGAGCGGGGCCAACGTCCTGACTTTC.

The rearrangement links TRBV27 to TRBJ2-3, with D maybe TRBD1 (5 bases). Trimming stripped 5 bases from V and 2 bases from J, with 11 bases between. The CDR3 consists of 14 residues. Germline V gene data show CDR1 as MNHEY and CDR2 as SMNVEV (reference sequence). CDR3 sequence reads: CASSARGYTDTQYF. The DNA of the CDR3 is TGTGCCAGCAGTGCTAGGGGCTACACAGATACGCAGTATTTT.

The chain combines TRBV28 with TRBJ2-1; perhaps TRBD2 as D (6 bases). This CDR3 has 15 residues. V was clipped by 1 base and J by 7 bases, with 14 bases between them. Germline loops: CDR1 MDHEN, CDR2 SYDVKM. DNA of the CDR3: TGTGCCAGCAGTTTATATTTCGCGGGGCAGAATGAGCAGTTCTTC. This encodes CASSLYFAGQNEQFF.

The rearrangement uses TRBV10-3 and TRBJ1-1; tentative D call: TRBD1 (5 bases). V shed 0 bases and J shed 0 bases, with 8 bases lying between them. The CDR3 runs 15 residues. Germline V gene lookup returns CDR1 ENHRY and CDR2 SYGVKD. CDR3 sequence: CAISESDSLNTEAFF. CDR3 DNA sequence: TGTGCCATCAGTGAGTCCGACAGTTTGAACACTGAAGCTTTCTTT.

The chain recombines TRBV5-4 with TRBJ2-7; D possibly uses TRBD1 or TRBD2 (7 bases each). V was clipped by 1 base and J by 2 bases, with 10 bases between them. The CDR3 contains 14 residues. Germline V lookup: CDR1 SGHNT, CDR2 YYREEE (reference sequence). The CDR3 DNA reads TGTGCCAGCAGCTTGTCAGGGGGGGCCTACGAGCAGTACTTC. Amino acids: CASSLSGGAYEQYF.

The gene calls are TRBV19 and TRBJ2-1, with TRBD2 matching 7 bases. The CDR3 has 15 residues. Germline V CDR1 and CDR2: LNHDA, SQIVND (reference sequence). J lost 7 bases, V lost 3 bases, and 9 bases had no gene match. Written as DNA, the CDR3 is TGTGCCAGTAGTATCGGCGGGGGAAATCTAAATGAGCAGTTCTTC. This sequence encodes CASSIGGGNLNEQFF.

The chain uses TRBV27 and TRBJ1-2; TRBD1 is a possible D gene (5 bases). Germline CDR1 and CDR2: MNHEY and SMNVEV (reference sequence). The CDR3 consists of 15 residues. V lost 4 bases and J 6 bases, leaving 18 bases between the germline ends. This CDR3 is CASSYEEGRVDGYTF. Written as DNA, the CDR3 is TGTGCCAGCAGTTACGAGGAGGGCAGGGTCGATGGCTACACCTTC.

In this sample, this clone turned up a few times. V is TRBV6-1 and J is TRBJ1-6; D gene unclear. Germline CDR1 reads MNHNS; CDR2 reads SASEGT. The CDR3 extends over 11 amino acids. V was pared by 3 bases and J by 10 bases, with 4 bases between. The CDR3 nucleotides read TGTGCCAGCAGTGACAGCTCACCCCTCCACTTT. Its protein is CASSDSSPLHF.

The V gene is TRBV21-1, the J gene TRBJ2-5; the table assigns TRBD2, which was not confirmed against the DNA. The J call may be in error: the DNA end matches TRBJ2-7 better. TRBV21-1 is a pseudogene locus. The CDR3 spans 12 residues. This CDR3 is CASSDYPYEQYF. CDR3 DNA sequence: TGTGCCAGCAGCGACTACCCCTACGAGCAGTACTTC.

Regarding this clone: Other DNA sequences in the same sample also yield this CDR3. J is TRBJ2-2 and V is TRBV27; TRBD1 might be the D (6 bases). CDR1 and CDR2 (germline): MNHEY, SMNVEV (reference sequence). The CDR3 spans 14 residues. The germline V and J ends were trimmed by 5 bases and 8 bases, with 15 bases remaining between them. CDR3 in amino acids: CASSATGYDGELFF. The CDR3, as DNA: TGTGCCAGCAGTGCAACAGGGTACGATGGGGAGCTGTTTTTT.

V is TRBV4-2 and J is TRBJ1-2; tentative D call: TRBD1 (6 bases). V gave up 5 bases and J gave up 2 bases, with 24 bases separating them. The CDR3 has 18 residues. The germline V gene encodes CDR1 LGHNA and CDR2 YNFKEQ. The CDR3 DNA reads TGTGCCAGCAGCGCCCGGAGGGGATACGAGGGGGGGAACTATGGCTACACCTTC. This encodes CASSARRGYEGGNYGYTF.

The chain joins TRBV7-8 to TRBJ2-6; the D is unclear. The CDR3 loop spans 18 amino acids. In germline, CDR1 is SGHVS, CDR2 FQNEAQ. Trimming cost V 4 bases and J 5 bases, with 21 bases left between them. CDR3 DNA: TGTGCCAGCAGCTCATCGCGTTACCCACAAAGTCGGGCCAACGTCCTGACTTTC. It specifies CASSSSRYPQSRANVLTF. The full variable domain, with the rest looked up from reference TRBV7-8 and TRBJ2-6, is GAGVSQSPRYKVAKRGQDVALRCDPISGHVSLFWYQQALGQGPEFLTYFQNEAQLDKSGLPSDRFFAERPEGSVSTLKIQRTQQEDSAVYLCASSSSRYPQSRANVLTFGAGSRLTVL.

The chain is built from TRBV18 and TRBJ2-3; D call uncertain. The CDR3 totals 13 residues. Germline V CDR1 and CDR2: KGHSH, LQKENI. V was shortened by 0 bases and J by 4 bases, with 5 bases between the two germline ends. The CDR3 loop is CASSPPNPDTQYF. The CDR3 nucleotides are TGTGCCAGCTCACCACCCAATCCAGATACGCAGTATTTT.

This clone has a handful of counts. CDR3 in DNA: TGTGCCAGCAGACTTACAGGGGGTACTTCACCCCTCCACTTT. It is translated as CASRLTGGTSPLHF. V gene TRBV6-6 combines with J gene TRBJ1-6; the match to TRBD1 covers 8 bases. This CDR3 spans 14 amino acids. Germline V CDR1 and CDR2: MNHNY, SVGAGI (reference sequence). The V segment lost 6 bases and the J segment 9 bases; nucleotides outside the gene matches: 7.

CDR3 amino acids: CAWTIGGFIHEQYF. CDR3 bases: TGTGCCTGGACCATCGGGGGGTTCATCCACGAGCAGTACTTC. The gene calls are TRBV30 and TRBJ2-7; TRBD2 agrees at 7 bases. Germline CDR1 reads GTSNPN; CDR2 reads SVGIG (reference sequence). The CDR3 loop spans 14 amino acids. V lost 4 bases and J lost 5; bases outside the gene matches: 11. The variable domain in full, with the rest retrieved from reference TRBV30 and TRBJ2-7, is SQTIHQWPATLVQPVGSPLSLECTVEGTSNPNLYWYRQAAGRGLQLLFYSVGIGQISSEVPQNLSASRPQDRQFILSSKKLLLSDSGFYLCAWTIGGFIHEQYFGPGTRLTVT.

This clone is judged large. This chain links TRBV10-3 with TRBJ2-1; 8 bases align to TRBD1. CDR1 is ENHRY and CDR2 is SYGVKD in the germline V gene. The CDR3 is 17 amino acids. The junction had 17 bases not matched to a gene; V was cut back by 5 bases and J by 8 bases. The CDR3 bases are TGTGCCATCAGTACGTTGTTGGACAGGGTTATTAGGGATGAGCAGTTCTTC. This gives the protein CAISTLLDRVIRDEQFF.

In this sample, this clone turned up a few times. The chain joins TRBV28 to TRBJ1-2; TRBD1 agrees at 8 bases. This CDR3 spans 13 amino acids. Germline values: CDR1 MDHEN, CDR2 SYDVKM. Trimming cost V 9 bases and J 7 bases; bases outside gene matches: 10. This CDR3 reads CASTDRARAGYTF. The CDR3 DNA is TGTGCCAGTACGGACAGGGCGAGAGCTGGCTACACCTTC.

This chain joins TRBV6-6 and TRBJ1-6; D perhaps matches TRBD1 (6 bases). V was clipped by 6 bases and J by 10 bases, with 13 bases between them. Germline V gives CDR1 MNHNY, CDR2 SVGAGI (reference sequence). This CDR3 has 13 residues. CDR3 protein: CASSPTGVSPLHF. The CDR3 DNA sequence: TGTGCCAGCAGCCCGACAGGAGTCTCACCCCTCCACTTT.

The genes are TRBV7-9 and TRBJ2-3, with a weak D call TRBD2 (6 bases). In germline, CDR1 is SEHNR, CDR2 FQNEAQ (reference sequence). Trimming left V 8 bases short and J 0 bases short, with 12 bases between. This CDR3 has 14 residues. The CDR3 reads CASASGTSTDTQYF. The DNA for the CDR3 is TGTGCCAGCGCTTCAGGGACTAGCACAGATACGCAGTATTTT.

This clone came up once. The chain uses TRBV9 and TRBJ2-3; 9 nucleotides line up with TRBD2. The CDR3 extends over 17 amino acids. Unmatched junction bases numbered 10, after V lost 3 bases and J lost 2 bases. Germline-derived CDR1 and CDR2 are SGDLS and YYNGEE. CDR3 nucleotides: TGTGCCAGCAGCGGAGGGGTAAGCGGGGGGCTCACAGATACGCAGTATTTT. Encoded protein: CASSGGVSGGLTDTQYF. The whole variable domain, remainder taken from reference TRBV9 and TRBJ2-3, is DSGVTQTPKHLITATGQRVTLRCSPRSGDLSVYWYQQSLDQGLQFLIQYYNGEERAKGNILERFSAQQFPDLHSELNLSSLELGDSALYFCASSGGVSGGLTDTQYFGPGTRLTVL.